The clone carrying this TCR beta chain was counted a few times. The length of the CDR3 is 15 residues. V shed 0 bases and J shed 7 bases, with 15 bases lying between them. The V gene's germline CDR1 is LGHNA and CDR2 YSLEER. Researchers made TCR beta libraries by using iRepertoire HTBI primers and running Arm-PCR on CDR3 regions. In TCRdb, the multiplex PCR reads were re-called with MiXCR into one record per CDR3 protein. Here the sample spans roughly 300,000 distinct CDR3 sequences, 22% being singletons. Time point denoted: persistent/refractory GD, antithyroid drugs over 5 years with positive TRAb. The TCR library was prepared using RNA isolated from PBMCs. As collected, the peripheral blood samples measured roughly 8.6 milliliters each and went into EDTA tubes. These data belong to a study of regulatory T cells in long-lasting Graves disease. The wider study: Patients with persistent Graves' disease had over 5 years of antithyroid drugs and persistent TSH receptor antibodies.

The sample in question was peripheral blood mononuclear cells (PBMCs), obtained when the disease was refractory, from a patient treated with antithyroid drugs. The receptor comes from a female donor with Graves disease. The chain has TRBV4-3 and TRBJ1-2; tentatively, D is TRBD1 (6 bases). CDR3 DNA: TGCGCCAGCAGCCAAGATTCCGGGGGCTTGGGTGGCTACACCTTC. Encoded protein: CASSQDSGGLGGYTF.